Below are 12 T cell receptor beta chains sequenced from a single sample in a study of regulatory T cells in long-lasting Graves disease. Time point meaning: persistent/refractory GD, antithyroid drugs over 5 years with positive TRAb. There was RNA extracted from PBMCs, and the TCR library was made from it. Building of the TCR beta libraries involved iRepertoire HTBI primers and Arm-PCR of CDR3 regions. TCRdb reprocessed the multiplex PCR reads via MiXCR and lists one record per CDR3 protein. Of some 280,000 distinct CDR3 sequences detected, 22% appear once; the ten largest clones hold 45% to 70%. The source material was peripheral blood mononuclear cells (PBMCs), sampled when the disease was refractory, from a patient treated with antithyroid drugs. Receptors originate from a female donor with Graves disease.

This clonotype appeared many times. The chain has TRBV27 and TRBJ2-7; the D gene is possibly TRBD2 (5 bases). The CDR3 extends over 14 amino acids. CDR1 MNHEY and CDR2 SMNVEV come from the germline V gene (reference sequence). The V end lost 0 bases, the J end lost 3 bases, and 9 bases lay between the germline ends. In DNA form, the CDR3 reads TGTGCCAGCAGTTTATCGGGCGGAGGCTACGAGCAGTACTTC. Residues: CASSLSGGGYEQYF.

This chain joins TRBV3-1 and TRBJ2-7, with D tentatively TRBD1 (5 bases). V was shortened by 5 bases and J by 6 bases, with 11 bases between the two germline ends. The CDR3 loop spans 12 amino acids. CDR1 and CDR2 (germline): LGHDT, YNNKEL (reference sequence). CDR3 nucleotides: TGTGCCAGCAGCTTCTGGGGCCGCGAGCAGTACTTC. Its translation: CASSFWGREQYF.

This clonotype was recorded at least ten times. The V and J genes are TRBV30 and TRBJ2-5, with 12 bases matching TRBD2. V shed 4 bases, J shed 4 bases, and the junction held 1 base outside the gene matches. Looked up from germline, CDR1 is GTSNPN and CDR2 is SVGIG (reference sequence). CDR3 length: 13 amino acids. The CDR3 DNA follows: TGTGCCTGGACGACTAGCGGGAGAGAGACCCAGTACTTC. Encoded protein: CAWTTSGRETQYF.

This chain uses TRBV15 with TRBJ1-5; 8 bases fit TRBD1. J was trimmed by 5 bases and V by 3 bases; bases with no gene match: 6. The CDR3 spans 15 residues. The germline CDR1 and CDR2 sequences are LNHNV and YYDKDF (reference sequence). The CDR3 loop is CATSRVGQGHQPQHF. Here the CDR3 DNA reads TGTGCCACCAGCAGGGTTGGACAGGGACATCAGCCCCAGCATTTT.

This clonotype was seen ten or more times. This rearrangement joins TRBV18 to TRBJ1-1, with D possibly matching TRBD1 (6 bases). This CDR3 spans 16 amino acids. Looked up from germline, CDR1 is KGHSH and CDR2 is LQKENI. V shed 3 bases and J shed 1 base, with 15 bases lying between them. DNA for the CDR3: TGTGCCAGCTCACCCGGGCTGGGGACACAGAACACTGAAGCTTTCTTT. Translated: CASSPGLGTQNTEAFF. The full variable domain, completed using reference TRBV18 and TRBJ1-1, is NAGVMQNPRHLVRRRGQEARLRCSPMKGHSHVYWYRQLPEEGLKFMVYLQKENIIDESGMPKERFSAEFPKEGPSILRIQQVVRGDSAAYFCASSPGLGTQNTEAFFGQGTRLTVV.

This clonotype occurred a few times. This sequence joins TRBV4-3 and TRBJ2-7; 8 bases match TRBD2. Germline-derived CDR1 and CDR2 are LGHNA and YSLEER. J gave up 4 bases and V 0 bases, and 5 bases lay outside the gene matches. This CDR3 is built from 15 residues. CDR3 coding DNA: TGCGCCAGCAGCCAAGAACCCACGGGAGGGTACGAGCAGTACTTC. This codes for CASSQEPTGGYEQYF.

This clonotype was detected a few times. Written as DNA, the CDR3 is TGCGCCAGCAGCCAAGAATACAGTCGCAATTCACCCCTCCACTTT. Protein product: CASSQEYSRNSPLHF. V and J are TRBV4-3 and TRBJ1-6; D not certain. CDR1 and CDR2 from the germline V gene are LGHNA and YSLEER. Deletions cut 0 bases from V and 7 bases from J, with 10 bases between. The CDR3 is 15 amino acids.

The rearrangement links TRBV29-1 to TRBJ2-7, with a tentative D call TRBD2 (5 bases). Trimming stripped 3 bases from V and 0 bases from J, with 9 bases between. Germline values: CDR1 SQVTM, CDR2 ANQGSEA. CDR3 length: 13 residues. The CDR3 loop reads CSVDSDNSYEQYF. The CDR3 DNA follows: TGCAGCGTTGATAGCGATAACTCCTACGAGCAGTACTTC.

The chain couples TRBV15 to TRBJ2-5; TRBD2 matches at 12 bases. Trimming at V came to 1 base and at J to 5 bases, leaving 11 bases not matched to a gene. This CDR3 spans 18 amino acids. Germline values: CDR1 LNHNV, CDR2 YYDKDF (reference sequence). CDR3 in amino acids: CATSRVGTSGSAEETQYF. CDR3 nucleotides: TGTGCCACCAGCAGAGTGGGGACTAGCGGGTCTGCGGAGGAGACCCAGTACTTC.

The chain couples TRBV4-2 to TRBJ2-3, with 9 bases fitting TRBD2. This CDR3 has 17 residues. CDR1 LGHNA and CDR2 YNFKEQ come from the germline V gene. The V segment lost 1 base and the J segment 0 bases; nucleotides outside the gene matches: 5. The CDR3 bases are TGTGCCAGCAGCCAAGGGCCTAGCGGGGCTAGCACAGATACGCAGTATTTT. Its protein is CASSQGPSGASTDTQYF.

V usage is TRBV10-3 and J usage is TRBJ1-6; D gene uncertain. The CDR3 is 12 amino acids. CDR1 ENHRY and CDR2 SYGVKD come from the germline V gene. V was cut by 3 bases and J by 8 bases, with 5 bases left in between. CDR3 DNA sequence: TGTGCCATCAGTGATAATTATTCACCCCTCCACTTT. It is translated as CAISDNYSPLHF.

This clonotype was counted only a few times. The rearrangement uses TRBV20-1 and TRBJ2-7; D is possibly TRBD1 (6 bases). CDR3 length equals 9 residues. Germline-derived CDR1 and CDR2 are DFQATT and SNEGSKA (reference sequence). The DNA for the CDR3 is TGCAGTGCTGGACAGCCTCGATCCGTC. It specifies CSAGQPRSV.